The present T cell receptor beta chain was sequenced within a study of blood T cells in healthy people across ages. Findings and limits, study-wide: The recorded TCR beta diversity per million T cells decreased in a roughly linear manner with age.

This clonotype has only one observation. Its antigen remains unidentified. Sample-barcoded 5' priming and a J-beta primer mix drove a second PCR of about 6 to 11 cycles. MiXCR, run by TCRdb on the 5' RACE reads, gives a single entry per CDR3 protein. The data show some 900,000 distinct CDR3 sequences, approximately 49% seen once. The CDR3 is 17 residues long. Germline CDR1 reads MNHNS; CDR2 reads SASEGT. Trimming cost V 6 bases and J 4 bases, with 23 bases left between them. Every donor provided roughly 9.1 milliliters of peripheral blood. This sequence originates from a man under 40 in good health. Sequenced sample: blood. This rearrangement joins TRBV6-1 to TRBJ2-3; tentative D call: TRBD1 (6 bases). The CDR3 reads CASRVGTGNFSPDTQYF. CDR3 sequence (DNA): TGTGCCAGCAGGGTGGGCACAGGGAATTTCTCCCCAGATACGCAGTATTTT.